This T cell receptor (beta chain) was captured by sequencing in a study of control samples from healthy donors and cancer patients (dated by TCRdb to about 2020). To prepare the library, the immunoSEQ multiplex PCR assay was applied. The clones in this table, taken by TCRdb from immuneACCESS, are in-frame only. Not every clone is retained; where verified, under half of the shortfall comes from an unresolved V gene, and the cause of the rest is unknown. The sample yields about 160,000 clones; just over 95% were counted once. The ten most abundant clones make up approximately 1% of the sample. On this clone itself: Its antigen remains unidentified. No base quality values were provided; no much bigger clone lies one nucleotide off.

In the germline V gene (reference sequence), CDR1 corresponds to LNHNV and CDR2 to YYDKDF. The trim is 0 bases for V and 0 bases for J, with a gap of 11 bases between the germline ends. The CDR3, cysteine through phenylalanine, is 16 amino acids long. CDR3 DNA only is kept here, 48 bases in frame from base 1. The source is a woman in her twenties or thirties in good health. Source material: blood. The rearrangement joined TRBV15 to TRBJ1-1, with TRBD1 perhaps the D gene, on 5 matching bases. The nucleotide sequence is TGTGCCACCAGCAGAGATGGTTGGGGGTTGAACACTGAAGCTTTCTTT. This yields the protein CATSRDGWGLNTEAFF. With the rest looked up from the reference TRBV15 and TRBJ1-1 genes rather than sequenced, the full variable domain is DAMVIQNPRYQVTQFGKPVTLSCSQTLNHNVMYWYQQKSSQAPKLLFHYYDKDFNNEADTPDNFQSRRPNTSFCFLDIRSPGLGDTAMYLCATSRDGWGLNTEAFFGQGTRLTVV.